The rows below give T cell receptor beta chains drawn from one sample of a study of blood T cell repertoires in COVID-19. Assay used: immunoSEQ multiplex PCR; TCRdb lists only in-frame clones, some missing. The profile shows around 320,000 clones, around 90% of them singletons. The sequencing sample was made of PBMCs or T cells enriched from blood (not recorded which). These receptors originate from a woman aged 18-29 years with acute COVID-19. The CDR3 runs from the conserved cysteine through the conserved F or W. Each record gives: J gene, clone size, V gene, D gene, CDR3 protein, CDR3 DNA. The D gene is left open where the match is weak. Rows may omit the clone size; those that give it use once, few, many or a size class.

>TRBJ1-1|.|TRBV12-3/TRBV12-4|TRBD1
CASTLTGGTEAFF
TGTGCCAGCACCCTGACAGGGGGCACTGAAGCTTTCTTT
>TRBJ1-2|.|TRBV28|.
CASNRPAGGYTF
TGTGCCAGCAACCGACCGGCAGGCGGCTACACCTTC
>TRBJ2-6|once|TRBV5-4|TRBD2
CASSSGLLAVSGANVLTF
TGTGCCAGCAGCTCCGGGCTACTAGCGGTCTCTGGGGCCAACGTCCTGACTTTC
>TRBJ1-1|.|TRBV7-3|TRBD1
CASSSDRVVEAFF
TGTGCCAGCAGCTCCGACAGGGTAGTTGAAGCTTTCTTT
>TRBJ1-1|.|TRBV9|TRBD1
CASSAQGGPEAFF
TGTGCCAGCAGCGCCCAGGGGGGTCCTGAAGCTTTCTTT
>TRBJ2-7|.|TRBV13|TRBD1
CASRSAAQGAYEQYF
TGTGCCAGCAGATCGGCTGCACAGGGGGCTTACGAGCAGTACTTC
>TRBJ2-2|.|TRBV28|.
CASRPGQRSTGELFF
TGTGCCAGCAGACCTGGACAGAGGAGCACCGGGGAGCTGTTTTTT
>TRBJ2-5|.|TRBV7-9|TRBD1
CASSSSRGQSETQYF
TGTGCCAGCAGCTCCTCTCGGGGACAGTCAGAGACCCAGTACTTC
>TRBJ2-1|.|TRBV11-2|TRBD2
CASRGLAGGRNNEQFF
TGTGCCAGCAGAGGACTAGCGGGAGGGCGCAACAATGAGCAGTTCTTC
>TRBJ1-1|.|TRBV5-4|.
CASSSGQPNTEAFF
TGTGCCAGCAGCTCTGGACAGCCCAACACTGAAGCTTTCTTT
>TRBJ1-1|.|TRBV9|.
CASSLTRDTEAFF
TGTGCCAGCAGCCTAACGAGGGACACTGAAGCTTTCTTT
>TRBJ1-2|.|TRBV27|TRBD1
CASSFTMDRGKYTF
TGTGCCAGCAGTTTTACCATGGACAGGGGGAAGTACACCTTC
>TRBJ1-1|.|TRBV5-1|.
CASSLWDTQEAFF
TGCGCCAGCAGCTTGTGGGACACTCAAGAAGCTTTCTTT
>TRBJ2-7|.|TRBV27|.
CASSFASTGNYEQYF
TGTGCCAGCAGTTTCGCCTCTACAGGGAACTACGAGCAGTACTTC
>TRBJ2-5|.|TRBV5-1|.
CASSPVGELQETQYF
TGCGCCAGCAGCCCTGTCGGGGAGCTACAAGAGACCCAGTACTTC
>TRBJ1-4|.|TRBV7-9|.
CASSRGEYEKLFF
TGTGCCAGCAGCCGAGGCGAATATGAAAAACTGTTTTTT
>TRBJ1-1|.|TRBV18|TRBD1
CASSPLDRPMNTEAFF
TGTGCCAGCTCACCATTGGACAGGCCCATGAACACTGAAGCTTTCTTT
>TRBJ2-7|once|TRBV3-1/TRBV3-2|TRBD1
CASSHGDRDYEQYF
TGTGCCAGCAGCCATGGAGACAGGGACTACGAGCAGTACTTC
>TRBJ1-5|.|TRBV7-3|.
CATITPGLYYSNQPQHF
TGTGCCACCATCACCCCCGGACTTTACTATAGCAATCAGCCCCAGCATTTT
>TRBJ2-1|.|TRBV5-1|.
CASSAGTGRNEQFF
TGCGCCAGCAGCGCCGGGACTGGACGCAATGAGCAGTTCTTC
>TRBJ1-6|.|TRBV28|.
CASSLGRAPGGNSPLHF
TGTGCCAGCAGTCTTGGGCGCGCGCCAGGTGGGAATTCACCCCTCCACTTT
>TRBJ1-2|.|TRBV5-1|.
CASKLDGGRANYGYTF
TGCGCCAGCAAACTTGACGGAGGTAGAGCTAACTATGGCTACACCTTC
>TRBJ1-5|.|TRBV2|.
CASRGGAREGNQPQHF
TGTGCCAGCAGAGGTGGGGCCAGGGAGGGCAATCAGCCCCAGCATTTT
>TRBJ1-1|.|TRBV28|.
CASSFSYAGGNTEAFF
TGTGCCAGCAGTTTTTCATACGCAGGAGGGAACACTGAAGCTTTCTTT
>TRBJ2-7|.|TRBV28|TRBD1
CASSPPDRFYEQYF
TGTGCCAGCAGTCCCCCGGACAGGTTCTACGAGCAGTACTTC
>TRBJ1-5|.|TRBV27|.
CASSFFSTQPQHF
TGTGCCAGCAGTTTTTTCTCTACCCAGCCCCAGCATTTT
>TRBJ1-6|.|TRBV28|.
CASLRGGTNSPLHF
TGTGCCAGTCTTAGGGGAGGGACCAATTCACCCCTCCACTTT
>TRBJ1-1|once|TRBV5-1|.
CASSLETALNTEAFF
TGCGCCAGCAGCTTGGAAACAGCCTTGAACACTGAAGCTTTCTTT
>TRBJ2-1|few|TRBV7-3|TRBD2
CASSLLAGVVNEQFF
TGTGCCAGCAGCTTACTAGCGGGAGTGGTCAATGAGCAGTTCTTC
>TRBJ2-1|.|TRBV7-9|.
CASSSIGNEQFF
TGTGCCAGCAGCTCGATCGGTAATGAGCAGTTCTTC
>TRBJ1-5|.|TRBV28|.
CASSGQQGRLSNQPQHF
TGTGCCAGCAGTGGTCAACAGGGACGGTTAAGCAATCAGCCCCAGCATTTT
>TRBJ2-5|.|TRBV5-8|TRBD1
CASSLGQGAAETQYF
TGTGCCAGCAGCTTGGGACAGGGGGCTGCCGAGACCCAGTACTTC
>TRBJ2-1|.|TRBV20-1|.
CSAQERNEQFF
TGCAGTGCTCAAGAACGGAATGAGCAGTTCTTC
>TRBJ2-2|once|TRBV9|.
CASSAGGTGELFF
TGTGCCAGCAGCGCGGGTGGTACCGGGGAGCTGTTTTTT
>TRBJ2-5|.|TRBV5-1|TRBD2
CASSPVTSGQETQYF
TGCGCCAGCAGCCCGGTAACTAGCGGGCAAGAGACCCAGTACTTC
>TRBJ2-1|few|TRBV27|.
CASRPQGYNEQFF
TGTGCCAGCAGGCCCCAGGGTTACAATGAGCAGTTCTTC
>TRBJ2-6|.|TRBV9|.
CASSGRQEGSGANVLTF
TGTGCCAGCAGCGGTCGACAGGAAGGCTCTGGGGCCAACGTCCTGACTTTC
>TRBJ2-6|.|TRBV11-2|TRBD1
CASPGTGTSGANVLTF
TGTGCCAGCCCCGGGACAGGGACCTCTGGGGCCAACGTCCTGACTTTC
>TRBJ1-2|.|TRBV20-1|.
CSASVNYGYTF
TGCAGTGCTTCAGTTAACTATGGCTACACCTTC
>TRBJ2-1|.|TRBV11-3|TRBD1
CASRRGTGERNEQFF
TGTGCCAGCAGGCGCGGGACAGGGGAACGGAATGAGCAGTTCTTC
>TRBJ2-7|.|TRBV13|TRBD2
CASSPRTSGSYEQYF
TGTGCCAGCAGCCCCCGGACTAGCGGGAGCTACGAGCAGTACTTC
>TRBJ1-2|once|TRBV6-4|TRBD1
CASSGPGQGSYGYTF
TGTGCCAGCAGTGGACCGGGACAGGGGAGCTATGGCTACACCTTC